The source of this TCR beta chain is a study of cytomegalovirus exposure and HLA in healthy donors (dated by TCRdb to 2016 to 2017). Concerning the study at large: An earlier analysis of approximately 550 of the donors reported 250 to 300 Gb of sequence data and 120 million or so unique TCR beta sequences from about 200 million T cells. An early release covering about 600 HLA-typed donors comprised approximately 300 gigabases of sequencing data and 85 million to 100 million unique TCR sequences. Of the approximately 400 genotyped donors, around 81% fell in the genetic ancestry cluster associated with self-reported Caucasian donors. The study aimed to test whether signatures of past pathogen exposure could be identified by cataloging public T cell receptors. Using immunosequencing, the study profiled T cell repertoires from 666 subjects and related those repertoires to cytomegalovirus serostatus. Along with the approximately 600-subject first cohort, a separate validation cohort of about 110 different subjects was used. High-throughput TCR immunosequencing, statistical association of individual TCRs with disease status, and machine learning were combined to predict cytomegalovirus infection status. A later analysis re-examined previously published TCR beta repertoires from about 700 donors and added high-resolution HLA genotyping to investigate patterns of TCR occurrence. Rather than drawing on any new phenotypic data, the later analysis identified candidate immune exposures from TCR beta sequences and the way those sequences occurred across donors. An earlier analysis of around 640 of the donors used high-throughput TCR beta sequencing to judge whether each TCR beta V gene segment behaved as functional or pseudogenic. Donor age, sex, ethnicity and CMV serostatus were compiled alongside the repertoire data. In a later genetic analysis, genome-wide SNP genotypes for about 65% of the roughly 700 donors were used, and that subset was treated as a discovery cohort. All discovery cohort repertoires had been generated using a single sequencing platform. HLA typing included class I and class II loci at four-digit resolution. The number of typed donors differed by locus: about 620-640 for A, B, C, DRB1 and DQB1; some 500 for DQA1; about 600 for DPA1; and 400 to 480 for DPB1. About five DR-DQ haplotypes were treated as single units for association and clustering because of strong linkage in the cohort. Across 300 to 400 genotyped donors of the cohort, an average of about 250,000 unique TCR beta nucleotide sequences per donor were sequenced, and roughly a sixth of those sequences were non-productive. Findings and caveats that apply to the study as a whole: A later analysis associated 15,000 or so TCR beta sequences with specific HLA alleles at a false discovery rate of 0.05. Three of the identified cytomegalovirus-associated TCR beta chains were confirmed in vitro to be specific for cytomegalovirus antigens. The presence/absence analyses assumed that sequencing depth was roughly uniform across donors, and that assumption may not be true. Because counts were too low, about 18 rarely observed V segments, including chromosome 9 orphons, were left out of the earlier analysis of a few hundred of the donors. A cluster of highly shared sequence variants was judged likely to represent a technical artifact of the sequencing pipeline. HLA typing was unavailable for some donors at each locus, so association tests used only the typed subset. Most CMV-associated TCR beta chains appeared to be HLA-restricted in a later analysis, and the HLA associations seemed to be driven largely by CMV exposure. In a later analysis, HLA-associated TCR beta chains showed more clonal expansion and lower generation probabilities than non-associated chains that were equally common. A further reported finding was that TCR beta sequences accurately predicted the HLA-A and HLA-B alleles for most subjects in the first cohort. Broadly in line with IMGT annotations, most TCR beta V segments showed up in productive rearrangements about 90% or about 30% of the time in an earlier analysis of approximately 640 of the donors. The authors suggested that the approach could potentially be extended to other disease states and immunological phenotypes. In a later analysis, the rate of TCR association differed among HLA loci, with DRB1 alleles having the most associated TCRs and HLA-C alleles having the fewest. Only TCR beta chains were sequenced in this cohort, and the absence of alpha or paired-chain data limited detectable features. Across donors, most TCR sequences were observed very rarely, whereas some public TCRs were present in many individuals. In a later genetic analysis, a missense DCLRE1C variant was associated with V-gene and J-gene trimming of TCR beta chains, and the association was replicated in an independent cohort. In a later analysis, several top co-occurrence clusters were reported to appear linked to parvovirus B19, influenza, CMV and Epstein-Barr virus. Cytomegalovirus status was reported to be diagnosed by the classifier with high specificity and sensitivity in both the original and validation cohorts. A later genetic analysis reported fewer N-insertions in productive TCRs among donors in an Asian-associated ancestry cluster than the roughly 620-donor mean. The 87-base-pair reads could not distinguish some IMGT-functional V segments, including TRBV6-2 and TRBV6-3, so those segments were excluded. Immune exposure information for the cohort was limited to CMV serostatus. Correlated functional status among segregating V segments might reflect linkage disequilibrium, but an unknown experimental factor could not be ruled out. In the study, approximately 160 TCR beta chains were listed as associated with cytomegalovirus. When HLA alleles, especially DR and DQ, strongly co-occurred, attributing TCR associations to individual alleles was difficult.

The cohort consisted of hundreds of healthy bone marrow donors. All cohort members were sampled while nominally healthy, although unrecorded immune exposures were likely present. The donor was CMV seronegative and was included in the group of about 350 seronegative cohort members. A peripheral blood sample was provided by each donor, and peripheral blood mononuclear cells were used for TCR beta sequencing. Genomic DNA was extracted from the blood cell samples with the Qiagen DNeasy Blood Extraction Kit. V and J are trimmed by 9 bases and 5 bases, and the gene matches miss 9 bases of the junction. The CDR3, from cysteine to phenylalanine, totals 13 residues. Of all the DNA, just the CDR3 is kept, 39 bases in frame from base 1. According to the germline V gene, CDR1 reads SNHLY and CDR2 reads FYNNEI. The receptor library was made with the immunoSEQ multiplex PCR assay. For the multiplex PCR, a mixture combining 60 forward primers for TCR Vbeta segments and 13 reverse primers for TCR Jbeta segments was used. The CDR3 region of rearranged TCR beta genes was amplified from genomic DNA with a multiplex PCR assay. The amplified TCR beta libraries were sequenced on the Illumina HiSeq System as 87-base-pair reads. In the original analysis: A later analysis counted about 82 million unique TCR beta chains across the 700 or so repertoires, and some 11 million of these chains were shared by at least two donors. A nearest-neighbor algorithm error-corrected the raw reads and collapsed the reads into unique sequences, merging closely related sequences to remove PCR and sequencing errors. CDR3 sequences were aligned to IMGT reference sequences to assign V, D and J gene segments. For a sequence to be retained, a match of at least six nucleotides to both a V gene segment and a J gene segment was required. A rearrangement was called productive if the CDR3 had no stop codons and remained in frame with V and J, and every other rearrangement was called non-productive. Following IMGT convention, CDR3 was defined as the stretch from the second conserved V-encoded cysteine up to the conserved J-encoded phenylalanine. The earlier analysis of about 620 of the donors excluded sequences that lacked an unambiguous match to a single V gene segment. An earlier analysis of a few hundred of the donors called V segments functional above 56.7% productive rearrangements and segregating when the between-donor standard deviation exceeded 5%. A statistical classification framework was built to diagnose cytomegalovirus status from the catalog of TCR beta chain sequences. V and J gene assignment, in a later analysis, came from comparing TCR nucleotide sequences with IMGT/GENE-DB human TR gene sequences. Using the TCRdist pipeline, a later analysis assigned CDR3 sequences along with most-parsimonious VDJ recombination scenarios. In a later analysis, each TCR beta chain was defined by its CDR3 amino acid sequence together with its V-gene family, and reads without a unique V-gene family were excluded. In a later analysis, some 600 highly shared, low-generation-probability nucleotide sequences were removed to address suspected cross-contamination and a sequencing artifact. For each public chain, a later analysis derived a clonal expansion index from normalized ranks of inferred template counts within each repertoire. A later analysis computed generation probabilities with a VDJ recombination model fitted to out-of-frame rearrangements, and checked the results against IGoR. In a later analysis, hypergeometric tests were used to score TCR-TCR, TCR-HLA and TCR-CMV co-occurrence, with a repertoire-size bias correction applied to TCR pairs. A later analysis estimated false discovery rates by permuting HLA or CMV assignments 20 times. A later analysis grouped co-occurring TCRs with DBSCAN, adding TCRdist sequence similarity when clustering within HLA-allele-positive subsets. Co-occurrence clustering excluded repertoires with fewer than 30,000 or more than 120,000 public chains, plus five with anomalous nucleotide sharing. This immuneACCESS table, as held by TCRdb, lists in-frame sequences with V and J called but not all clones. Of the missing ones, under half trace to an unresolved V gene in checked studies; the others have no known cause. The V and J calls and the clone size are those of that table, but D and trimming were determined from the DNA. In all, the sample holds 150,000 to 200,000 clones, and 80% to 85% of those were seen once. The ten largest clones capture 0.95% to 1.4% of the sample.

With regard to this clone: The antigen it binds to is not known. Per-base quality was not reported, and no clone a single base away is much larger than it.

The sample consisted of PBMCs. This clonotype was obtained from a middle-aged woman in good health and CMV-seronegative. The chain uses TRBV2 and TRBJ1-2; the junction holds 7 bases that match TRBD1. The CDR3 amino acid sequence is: CARAAGGSYGYTF. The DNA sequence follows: TGTGCCAGGGCGGCAGGGGGAAGTTATGGCTACACCTTC.